This is a list of T cell receptor beta chains from one sample in a study of siplizumab effects on memory and regulatory T cells. The data were produced by immunoSEQ multiplex PCR, yet TCRdb's version contains in-frame clones alone and is incomplete. The table shows about 75,000 clones, with 93% occurring only once. Sequencing used CD8+ T cells sorted from blood. The receptors originated from a human donor in good health. CDR3s include the opening cysteine and the closing phenylalanine or tryptophan. A D gene is named only where the DNA matches it firmly. Clone size, where shown, is once, few, many, or a class for clones that have expanded.

abundance	j_gene	d_gene	v_gene	CDR3aa	CDR3nt
.	TRBJ2-1	TRBD2	TRBV27	CASSSAGGREQFF	TGTGCCAGCAGTAGTGCGGGGGGCCGGGAGCAGTTCTTC
.	TRBJ1-1	.	TRBV6-5	CASSTTGNTEAFF	TGTGCCAGCAGTACGACAGGGAACACTGAAGCTTTCTTT
.	TRBJ2-5	.	TRBV11-2	CASSLDLGDGETQYF	TGTGCCAGCAGCTTAGATCTGGGGGACGGGGAGACCCAGTACTTC
.	TRBJ1-6	.	TRBV9	CASSEGGQALGALHF	TGTGCCAGCAGCGAGGGGGGGCAAGCTCTAGGGGCCCTCCACTTT
once	TRBJ1-1	.	TRBV4-3	CASSQGAGMNTEAFF	TGCGCCAGCAGCCAAGGGGCAGGAATGAACACTGAAGCTTTCTTT
.	TRBJ2-3	TRBD2	TRBV9	CASSPSGGRTDTQYF	TGTGCCAGCAGCCCTAGCGGGGGACGCACAGATACGCAGTATTTT
.	TRBJ2-7	TRBD1	TRBV6-6	CASSYSGTETYEQYF	TGTGCCAGCAGTTACTCCGGGACAGAGACCTACGAGCAGTACTTC
.	TRBJ2-7	.	TRBV5-6	CASSANRDIEPYF	TGTGCCAGCAGCGCAAACCGGGACATAGAACCGTACTTC
.	TRBJ2-3	.	TRBV19	CASSPGQSSGGTDTQYF	TGTGCCAGTAGCCCTGGACAGTCGTCAGGAGGCACAGATACGCAGTATTTT
.	TRBJ2-5	TRBD2	TRBV19	CASSGWTSMETQYF	TGTGCCAGTAGTGGCTGGACTAGCATGGAGACCCAGTACTTC
.	TRBJ2-1	TRBD2	TRBV9	CASSVAGGPYNEQFF	TGTGCCAGCAGCGTAGCGGGGGGGCCCTACAATGAGCAGTTCTTC
.	TRBJ2-7	.	TRBV7-8	CASSLVSGPAYEQYF	TGTGCCAGCAGCTTAGTTTCCGGGCCCGCCTACGAGCAGTACTTC
.	TRBJ1-2	.	TRBV29-1	CSVEANGGYDLYGYTF	TGCAGCGTTGAAGCGAATGGGGGATACGATCTCTATGGCTACACCTTC
.	TRBJ2-5	.	TRBV2	CASSEPTDVYQETQYF	TGTGCCAGCAGTGAGCCGACAGACGTTTATCAAGAGACCCAGTACTTC
once	TRBJ2-5	TRBD1	TRBV6-6	CASSYLRDSPQETQYF	TGTGCCAGCAGTTACTTGAGGGACAGTCCTCAAGAGACCCAGTACTTC
.	TRBJ1-6	.	TRBV5-4	CASSFRGGNSPLHF	TGTGCCAGCAGCTTCCGGGGCGGGAATTCACCCCTCCACTTT
.	TRBJ2-2	TRBD1	TRBV28	CASSSIQGYTGELFF	TGTGCCAGCAGCTCCATACAGGGGTACACCGGGGAGCTGTTTTTT
.	TRBJ2-5	TRBD1	TRBV6-6	CASSNTGDSPRETQYF	TGTGCCAGCAGTAACACCGGGGACAGCCCCAGGGAGACCCAGTACTTC
.	TRBJ2-5	.	TRBV7-9	CASSTLDSIQETQYF	TGTGCCAGCAGCACCCTCGACAGCATTCAAGAGACCCAGTACTTC
.	TRBJ2-5	.	TRBV6-5	CASSYSGAGVETQYF	TGTGCCAGCAGTTACTCTGGAGCAGGTGTTGAGACCCAGTACTTC
.	TRBJ1-2	TRBD1	TRBV19	CASSMTGGGGYTF	TGTGCCAGTAGTATGACAGGGGGCGGAGGCTACACCTTC
.	TRBJ2-3	TRBD2	TRBV30	CAWSVGGGKDTQYF	TGTGCCTGGAGTGTAGGCGGGGGGAAAGATACGCAGTATTTT